This TCR beta chain comes out of a study of T cell changes during pregnancy in multiple sclerosis. Sequenced by immunoSEQ multiplex PCR; TCRdb stores in-frame clones only, minus some. Of 65,000 to 75,000 clones detected, roughly 89% appear once; the ten largest clones hold around 3.5%. Trimming pared 1 base from V and 4 bases from J, leaving 12 bases between. Germline V gives CDR1 MNHNS, CDR2 SASEGT. There are 15 residues in the CDR3. V gene TRBV6-1 combines with J gene TRBJ2-3; D may be TRBD2 (5 bases). The sample in question was peripheral blood, obtained after pregnancy. This sequence was found in a female donor in good health, enrolled as a control in a pregnancy study. The CDR3 is CASSEGTFYADTQYF. For the CDR3, the DNA is TGTGCCAGCAGTGAAGGGACTTTTTATGCAGATACGCAGTATTTT.